This T cell receptor beta chain was sequenced during a study of shared clonotypes between healthy human individuals. The germline V and J ends were trimmed by 5 bases and 2 bases, with 9 bases remaining between them. Germline V gene data show CDR1 as SGHVS and CDR2 as FNYEAQ. The CDR3 is 13 residues long. Method: immunoSEQ multiplex PCR; TCRdb's copy keeps in-frame clones and lacks some. The sample has 2,500,000 or so clones; less than 95% are singletons. The TCR originated in a man aged 18 to 30 in good health. Some clones in this sample may be carry-over from other donors' samples. The sample was naive CD4+ T cells from PBMCs. Sample subset: CD45RA+ positively selected. The gene calls are TRBV7-6 and TRBJ2-5, with unresolved D. The CDR3 sequence is CASSVRWQETQYF. The CDR3 nucleotides are TGTGCCAGCAGCGTCCGATGGCAAGAGACCCAGTACTTC.